This T cell receptor (beta chain) was found in a study of OX40 agonist ivuxolimab in advanced cancers. As for this clone: Other DNA variants within this sample encode the same CDR3.

Germline CDR1 is SGDLS and CDR2 is YYNGEE. There are 12 residues in the CDR3. The V end was cut by 4 bases, the J end by 5 bases, with 6 bases between. Data came from immunoSEQ multiplex PCR; TCRdb stores just in-frame clones and leaves some out. The sample has tens of thousands of clones, around four fifths seen once. The source of this sequence is an adult with an advanced solid tumor such as melanoma, head and neck, liver or kidney cancer. This chain uses TRBV9 with TRBJ2-2; tentative D call: TRBD2 (5 bases). Sequencing was performed on CD4+ or CD8+ T cells sorted from blood, taken in a trial of the OX40 agonist ivuxolimab. CDR3 coding DNA: TGTGCCAGCAGCCGAGGGACCGGGGAGCTGTTTTTT. Protein product: CASSRGTGELFF.